The 18 T cell receptor beta chains listed next were all sequenced from one sample in a study of cytomegalovirus exposure and HLA in healthy donors. It was with 60 Vbeta and 13 Jbeta primers that the PCR ran. Only in-frame clones appear in the TCRdb table, and some are missing; sequencing was by immunoSEQ multiplex PCR. The sample holds about 73,000 clones, 67% seen once. The material sequenced was PBMCs. The receptors shown here come from a woman aged 45-60 years in good health and CMV-seropositive.

The V gene is TRBV5-1, the J gene TRBJ2-7; 7 bases align to TRBD2. CDR3 length: 14 residues. With V trimmed by 4 bases and J by 0 bases, 4 bases remained unmatched. Germline CDR1 SGHRS, CDR2 YFSETQ. CDR3 residues: CASSTAGISYEQYF. CDR3 DNA: TGCGCCAGCAGCACAGCGGGGATCTCCTACGAGCAGTACTTC.

This clone has only a few counts. The chain carries TRBV5-1 and TRBJ1-2, with TRBD1 matching 8 bases. V lost 6 bases to trimming and J lost 5 bases; unmatched junction nucleotides: 3. Germline CDR1 SGHRS, CDR2 YFSETQ. This CDR3 is 12 amino acids long. The CDR3 here is CASTGQGYGYTF. For the CDR3, the DNA is TGCGCCAGCACAGGACAGGGATATGGCTACACCTTC.

The genes are TRBV29-1 and TRBJ2-7, with D uncertain. The CDR3 covers 13 residues. The V end lost 0 bases, the J end lost 5 bases, and 11 bases lay between the germline ends. CDR1 SQVTM and CDR2 ANQGSEA come from the germline V gene. CDR3 DNA: TGCAGCGTTGAAGAAAATCCACTGAACGAGCAGTACTTC. This translates into CSVEENPLNEQYF.

The genes are TRBV4-1 and TRBJ1-2; D possibly corresponds to TRBD1 (6 bases). CDR1 and CDR2 from the germline V gene are MGHRA and YSYEKL. The V end lost 0 bases, the J end lost 4 bases, and 18 bases lay between the germline ends. The CDR3 runs 17 residues. This CDR3 reads CASSQDLISQGFYGYTF. CDR3 coding DNA: TGCGCCAGCAGCCAAGACTTGATTTCACAGGGATTCTATGGCTACACCTTC.

The chain recombines TRBV4-1 with TRBJ2-1; 8 nucleotides agree with TRBD2. The length of the CDR3 is 16 residues. Germline CDR1 reads MGHRA; CDR2 reads YSYEKL. J was trimmed by 4 bases and V by 3 bases; bases with no gene match: 8. CDR3 sequence (DNA): TGCGCCAGCAGCCAGGTAGCGGGGATAAGGTACAATGAGCAGTTCTTC. Its protein product is CASSQVAGIRYNEQFF.

The rearrangement uses TRBV5-1 and TRBJ2-3; maybe TRBD1 (5 bases). The CDR3 has 14 residues. The V end was cut by 0 bases, the J end by 3 bases, with 8 bases between. Looked up from germline, CDR1 is SGHRS and CDR2 is YFSETQ. CDR3 sequence (DNA): TGCGCCAGCAGCTTGGCCTCAGGGACAGATACGCAGTATTTT. This codes for CASSLASGTDTQYF. The entire variable domain, with the rest obtained from reference TRBV5-1 and TRBJ2-3, is as follows: KAGVTQTPRYLIKTRGQQVTLSCSPISGHRSVSWYQQTPGQGLQFLFEYFSETQRNKGNFPGRFSGRQFSNSRSEMNVSTLELGDSALYLCASSLASGTDTQYFGPGTRLTVL.

In DNA form, the CDR3 reads TGTGCCATCAGTGAGTCCGGGGGGGGACCTCCTGAAGCTTTCTTT. Translated: CAISESGGGPPEAFF. This chain joins TRBV10-3 and TRBJ1-1; D is perhaps TRBD1 (5 bases). The V end lost 0 bases, the J end lost 6 bases, and 14 bases lay between the germline ends. CDR3 length: 15 amino acids. The germline gives CDR1 ENHRY, CDR2 SYGVKD.

This clone was counted a single time. The chain joins TRBV27 to TRBJ2-1, with D possibly being TRBD1 (6 bases). The CDR3 totals 13 residues. V lost 2 bases to trimming and J lost 4 bases, with 6 bases between them. CDR1 is MNHEY and CDR2 is SMNVEV in the germline V gene (reference sequence). This CDR3 is CASSLGTYNEQFF. The CDR3 DNA reads TGTGCCAGCAGTTTAGGGACATACAATGAGCAGTTCTTC.

The chain is built from TRBV13 and TRBJ1-1; 11 bases are shared with TRBD1. CDR3 size: 14 residues. The germline V gene encodes CDR1 PRHDT and CDR2 FYEKMQ (reference sequence). Trimming removed 8 bases from V and 3 bases from J; junction bases left unmatched: 5. The CDR3: CASGQGARYTEAFF. DNA for the CDR3: TGTGCCAGCGGACAGGGGGCGAGGTACACTGAAGCTTTCTTT.

This chain connects TRBV5-4 to TRBJ2-1; D may be TRBD2 (5 bases). The germline V gene encodes CDR1 SGHNT and CDR2 YYREEE (reference sequence). The V end was cut by 2 bases, the J end by 6 bases, with 15 bases between. The length of the CDR3 is 15 residues. The CDR3 DNA reads TGTGCCAGCAGCTTTTTACAAAGCGGATTCAATGAGCAGTTCTTC. Its translation: CASSFLQSGFNEQFF.

The V gene is TRBV27, the J gene TRBJ1-1; 7 bases map to TRBD1. With V trimmed by 2 bases and J by 1 base, 16 bases remained unmatched. In germline, CDR1 is MNHEY, CDR2 SMNVEV (reference sequence). The CDR3 is made up of 19 amino acids. DNA for the CDR3: TGTGCCAGCAGTTTAACGGCAGGGGGATTCAGTGGGAGGAACACTGAAGCTTTCTTT. Protein product: CASSLTAGGFSGRNTEAFF.

As regards this clone: At one end the junction does not follow the germline gene, possibly because of a read error. The chain couples TRBV4-1 to TRBJ2-2, with D possibly being TRBD2 (6 bases). CDR3 length: 16 residues. Germline CDR1 and CDR2: MGHRA and YSYEKL. The DNA of the CDR3 is TGCGCCAGCAGCCAAGTGACAGCGTATAACACCGGGGGGCTGTTTTTT. It codes for CASSQVTAYNTGGLFF.

This clone has just one count. V usage is TRBV7-6 and J usage is TRBJ2-5, with D perhaps matching TRBD1 (5 bases). This CDR3 has 15 residues. V was shortened by 4 bases and J by 3 bases, with 15 bases between the two germline ends. Germline assignment: CDR1 SGHVS and CDR2 FNYEAQ. CDR3: CASSSLDTAKETQYF. In DNA, the CDR3 is TGTGCCAGCAGCTCCCTGGACACAGCGAAAGAGACCCAGTACTTC.

The chain has TRBV13 and TRBJ2-3, with 10 bases that match TRBD1. The ends lost 5 bases at V and 8 bases at J; junction bases unmatched: 10. Germline V gene lookup returns CDR1 PRHDT and CDR2 FYEKMQ (reference sequence). CDR3 size: 15 residues. The CDR3 region has the DNA TGTGCCAGCAGCGTTTCCGGGACAGGGGTTGCTACGCAGTATTTT. It specifies CASSVSGTGVATQYF.

The chain recombines TRBV23-1 with TRBJ1-5; D is possibly TRBD1 (5 bases). TRBV23-1 qualifies as an ORF whose function is uncertain. V lost 4 bases to trimming and J lost 4 bases, with 23 bases between them. CDR3 length equals 18 residues. CDR3 loop: CASSRWALAGLRNQPQHF. CDR3 coding DNA: TGCGCCAGCAGTCGATGGGCGTTGGCAGGGCTGAGGAATCAGCCCCAGCATTTT.

Worth noting for this clone: A junction end diverges from the germline sequence, so it may reflect a read error. The gene calls are TRBV9 and TRBJ2-5, with 8 bases lining up with TRBD1. The CDR3 consists of 16 residues. Per germline, CDR1 SGDLS and CDR2 YYNGEE. Written as DNA, the CDR3 is TGTGCCAGCAGCGTCTTCCAGGGGGCCTCCCAAGAGGCCCAGTACTTC. Translating gives CASSVFQGASQEAQYF. Based on the CDR3 plus reference TRBV9 and TRBJ2-5, the full variable domain is DSGVTQTPKHLITATGQRVTLRCSPRSGDLSVYWYQQSLDQGLQFLIQYYNGEERAKGNILERFSAQQFPDLHSELNLSSLELGDSALYFCASSVFQGASQEAQYFGPGTRLLVL.

This clone was seen once. This rearrangement joins TRBV5-6 to TRBJ2-5; TRBD2 aligns across 13 bases. Germline values: CDR1 SGHDT, CDR2 YYEEEE. The length of the CDR3 is 16 residues. Losses at the gene ends were 2 bases for V and 2 bases for J; bases not matched to a gene: 3. DNA of the CDR3: TGTGCCAGCAGCTTTGGGACTAGCGGGGATCAAGAGACCCAGTACTTC. Its protein is CASSFGTSGDQETQYF.

The chain joins TRBV6-1 to TRBJ1-6; the D is unclear. Germline CDR1 reads MNHNS; CDR2 reads SASEGT. The germline V and J ends were trimmed by 5 bases and 9 bases, with 11 bases remaining between them. CDR3 size: 13 residues. The CDR3 here is CASSLRGLSPLHF. The CDR3 bases are TGTGCCAGCAGTCTCCGAGGACTTTCACCCCTCCACTTT.